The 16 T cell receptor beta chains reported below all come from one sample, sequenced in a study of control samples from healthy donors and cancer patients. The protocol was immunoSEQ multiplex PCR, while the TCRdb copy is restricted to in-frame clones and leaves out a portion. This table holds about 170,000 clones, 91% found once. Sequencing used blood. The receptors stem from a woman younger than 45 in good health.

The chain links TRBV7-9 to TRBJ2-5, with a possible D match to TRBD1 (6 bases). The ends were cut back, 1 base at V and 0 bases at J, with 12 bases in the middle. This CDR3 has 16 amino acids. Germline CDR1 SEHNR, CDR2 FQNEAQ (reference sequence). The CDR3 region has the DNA TGTGCCAGCAGCTTAGTGGGGGCCGGGTACCAAGAGACCCAGTACTTC. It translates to CASSLVGAGYQETQYF.

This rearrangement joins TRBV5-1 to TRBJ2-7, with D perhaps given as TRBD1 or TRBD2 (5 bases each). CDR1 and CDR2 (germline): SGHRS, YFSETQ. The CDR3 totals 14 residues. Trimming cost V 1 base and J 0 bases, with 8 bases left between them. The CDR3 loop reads CASSLWGSSYEQYF. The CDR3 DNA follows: TGCGCCAGCAGCTTGTGGGGGAGCTCCTACGAGCAGTACTTC.

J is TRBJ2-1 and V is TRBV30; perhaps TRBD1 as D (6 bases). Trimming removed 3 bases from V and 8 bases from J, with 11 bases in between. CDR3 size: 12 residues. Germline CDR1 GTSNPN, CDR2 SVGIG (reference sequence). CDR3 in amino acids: CAWSGQSDEQFF. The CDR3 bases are TGTGCCTGGAGCGGACAGTCCGATGAGCAGTTCTTC.

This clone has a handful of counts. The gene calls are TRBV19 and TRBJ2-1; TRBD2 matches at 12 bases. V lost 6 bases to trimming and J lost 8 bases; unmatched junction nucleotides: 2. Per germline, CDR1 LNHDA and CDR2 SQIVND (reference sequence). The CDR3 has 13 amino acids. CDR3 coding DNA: TGTGCCAGTAGGACTAGCGGGAGATATGAGCAGTTCTTC. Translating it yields CASRTSGRYEQFF.

The CDR3, as DNA: TGCAGCGTTAGTACAGGGGTTGGAAACACCATATATTTT. Its translation: CSVSTGVGNTIYF. V is TRBV29-1 and J is TRBJ1-3, with TRBD1 matching over 7 bases. CDR3 length: 13 amino acids. Looked up from germline, CDR1 is SQVTM and CDR2 is ANQGSEA. V lost 5 bases, J lost 3 bases, and 4 bases stayed unmatched.

CDR3 in amino acids: CASSEVVPPYGYTF. In DNA form, the CDR3 reads TGTGCCAGCAGTGAAGTGGTACCACCCTATGGCTACACCTTC. The rearrangement joins TRBV6-1 to TRBJ1-2, with D unclear. V was cut by 1 base and J by 4 bases, with 10 bases left in between. This CDR3 spans 14 amino acids. Germline V gene sequence: CDR1 MNHNS, CDR2 SASEGT.

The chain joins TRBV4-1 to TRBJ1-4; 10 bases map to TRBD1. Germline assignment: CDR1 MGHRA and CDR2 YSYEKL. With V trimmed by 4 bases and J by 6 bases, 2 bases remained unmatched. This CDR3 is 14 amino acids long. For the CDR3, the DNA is TGCGCCAGCAGCCCGACAGGGGGCCATGAAAAACTGTTTTTT. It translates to CASSPTGGHEKLFF.

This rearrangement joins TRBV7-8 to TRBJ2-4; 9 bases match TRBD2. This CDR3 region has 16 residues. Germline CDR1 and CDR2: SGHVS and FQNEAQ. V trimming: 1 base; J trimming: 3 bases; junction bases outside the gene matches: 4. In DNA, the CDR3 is TGTGCCAGCAGCTTAGGGCGGGGGGGAATCAAAAACATTCAGTACTTC. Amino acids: CASSLGRGGIKNIQYF.

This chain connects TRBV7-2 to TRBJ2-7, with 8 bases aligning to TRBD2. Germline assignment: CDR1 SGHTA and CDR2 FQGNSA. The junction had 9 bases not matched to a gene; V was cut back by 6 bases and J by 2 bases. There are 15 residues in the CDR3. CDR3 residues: CASSSSGTRPYEQYF. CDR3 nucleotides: TGTGCCAGCAGTTCGTCCGGGACTAGGCCCTACGAGCAGTACTTC.

The DNA for the CDR3 is TGTGCCAGCAGCTTAGTTAGCGGGGGGGGCACAGATACGCAGTATTTT. This translates into CASSLVSGGGTDTQYF. The chain couples TRBV7-8 to TRBJ2-3, with 11 bases lining up with TRBD2. The CDR3 is 16 residues long. CDR1 SGHVS and CDR2 FQNEAQ come from the germline V gene. After removal of 1 base from V and 1 base from J, the junction contained 1 base not matched to a gene.

CDR3 coding DNA: TGTGCCAGCAGCCAAGGGTCTAGCGGGGGGGCTAATGAGCAGTTCTTC. As protein: CASSQGSSGGANEQFF. The rearrangement uses TRBV3-1 (or the pseudogene TRBV3-2) and TRBJ2-1, with 12 bases fitting TRBD2. The CDR3 is 16 amino acids. Germline CDR1 is LGHDT and CDR2 is YNNKEL (reference sequence). Losses at the gene ends were 1 base for V and 7 bases for J; bases not matched to a gene: 5.

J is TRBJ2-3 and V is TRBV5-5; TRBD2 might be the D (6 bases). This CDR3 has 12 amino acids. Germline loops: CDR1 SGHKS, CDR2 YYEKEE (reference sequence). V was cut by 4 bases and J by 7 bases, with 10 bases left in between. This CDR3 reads CASSRELNTQYF. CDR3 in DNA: TGTGCCAGCAGCCGGGAGCTTAATACGCAGTATTTT.

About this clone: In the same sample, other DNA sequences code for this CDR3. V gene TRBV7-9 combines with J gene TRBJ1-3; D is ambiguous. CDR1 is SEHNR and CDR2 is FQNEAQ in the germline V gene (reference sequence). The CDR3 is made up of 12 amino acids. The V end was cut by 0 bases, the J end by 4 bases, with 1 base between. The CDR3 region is CASSLAGNTIYF. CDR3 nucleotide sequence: TGTGCCAGCAGCTTAGCGGGAAACACCATATATTTT.

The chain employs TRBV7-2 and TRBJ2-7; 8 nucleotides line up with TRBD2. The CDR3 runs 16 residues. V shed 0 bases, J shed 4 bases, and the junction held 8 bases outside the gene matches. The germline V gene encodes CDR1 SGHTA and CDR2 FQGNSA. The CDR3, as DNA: TGTGCCAGCAGCTTAGCAGGTTGGGAGCGGGGGTACGAGCAGTACTTC. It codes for CASSLAGWERGYEQYF.

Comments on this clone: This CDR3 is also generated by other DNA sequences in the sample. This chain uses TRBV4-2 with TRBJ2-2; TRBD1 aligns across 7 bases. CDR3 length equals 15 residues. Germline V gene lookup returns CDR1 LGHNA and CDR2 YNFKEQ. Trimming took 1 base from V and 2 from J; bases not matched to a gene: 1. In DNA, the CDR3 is TGTGCCAGCAGCCAAGGGGACAGAAACACCGGGGAGCTGTTTTTT. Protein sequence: CASSQGDRNTGELFF.

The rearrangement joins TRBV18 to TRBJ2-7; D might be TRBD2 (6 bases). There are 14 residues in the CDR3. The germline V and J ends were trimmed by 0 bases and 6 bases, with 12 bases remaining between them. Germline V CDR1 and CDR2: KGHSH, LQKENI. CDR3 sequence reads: CASSPPGGGGEQYF. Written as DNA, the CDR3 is TGTGCCAGCTCACCACCTGGGGGAGGAGGCGAGCAGTACTTC.